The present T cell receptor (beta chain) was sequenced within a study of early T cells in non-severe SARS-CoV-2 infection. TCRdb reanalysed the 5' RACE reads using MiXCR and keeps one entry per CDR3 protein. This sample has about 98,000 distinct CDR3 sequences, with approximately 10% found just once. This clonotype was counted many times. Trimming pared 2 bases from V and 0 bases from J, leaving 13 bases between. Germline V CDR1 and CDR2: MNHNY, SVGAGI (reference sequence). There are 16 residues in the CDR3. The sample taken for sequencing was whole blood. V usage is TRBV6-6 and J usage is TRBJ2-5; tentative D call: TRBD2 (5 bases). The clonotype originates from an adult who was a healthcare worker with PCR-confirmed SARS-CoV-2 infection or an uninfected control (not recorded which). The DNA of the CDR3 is TGTGCCAGCAGTTACCTCCCATCGGGATACCAAGAGACCCAGTACTTC. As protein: CASSYLPSGYQETQYF.